These T cell receptor beta chains were read from a single sample in a study of blood T cell repertoires in COVID-19. Sequencing used immunoSEQ multiplex PCR; TCRdb keeps in-frame clones, though not all of them. The sample yields 90,000 to 130,000 clones, around 84% seen once. Sequencing was done on a sample of peripheral blood. Every receptor here comes from a man aged 35 to 55 with acute or convalescent COVID-19. The CDR3 runs from the conserved cysteine through the conserved F or W. The D gene is left open where the match is weak. Where a row states a size, it is once, few, many or the class of an expanded clone; other rows omit it.

J gene	V gene	D gene	clone size	CDR3 protein	CDR3 DNA
TRBJ1-2	TRBV5-1	NA	NA	CARGTTDRYGYTF	TGCGCCAGAGGCACGACAGATCGCTATGGCTACACCTTC
TRBJ2-7	TRBV30	TRBD1	NA	CAWSEGQGYEQYF	TGTGCCTGGAGCGAGGGACAGGGCTACGAGCAGTACTTC
TRBJ1-3	TRBV18	NA	few	CASSQRGSPGNTIYF	TGTGCCAGCTCCCAGCGGGGATCCCCTGGAAACACCATATATTTT
TRBJ2-7	TRBV15	TRBD1	NA	CATSRDGTGFRRYEQYF	TGTGCCACCAGCAGAGATGGGACAGGGTTCAGACGCTACGAGCAGTACTTC
TRBJ2-5	TRBV7-2	NA	NA	CASSFSLGGETQYF	TGTGCCAGCAGCTTTTCGTTGGGCGGGGAGACCCAGTACTTC
TRBJ2-5	TRBV4-1	NA	NA	CASSLEGVQYF	TGCGCCAGCAGCCTGGAGGGAGTCCAGTACTTC
TRBJ2-1	TRBV2	TRBD2	NA	CASRTGTSGINEQFF	TGTGCCAGCAGGACCGGGACTAGCGGGATTAATGAGCAGTTCTTC
TRBJ2-1	TRBV19	TRBD1	NA	CASSSRQGAGDEQFF	TGTGCCAGTAGTTCCCGACAGGGGGCAGGGGATGAGCAGTTCTTC
TRBJ1-5	TRBV6-6	TRBD1	NA	CASRLLDRGGQPQHF	TGTGCCAGCAGGCTACTCGACAGGGGTGGTCAGCCCCAGCATTTT
TRBJ2-1	TRBV24-1	TRBD1	NA	CATSDTYPGTVISGSYNEQFF	TGTGCCACCAGTGATACCTACCCCGGGACAGTGATTTCGGGGTCCTACAATGAGCAGTTCTTC
TRBJ1-4	TRBV7-6	NA	NA	CASSLSGGSHEKLFF	TGTGCCAGCAGCTTATCGGGAGGTAGTCATGAAAAACTGTTTTTT
TRBJ2-2	TRBV18	TRBD2	NA	CASSPASGGTTGELFF	TGTGCCAGCTCACCGGCTAGCGGGGGGACCACCGGGGAGCTGTTTTTT
TRBJ1-3	TRBV28	NA	NA	CASTLRDNPPYRTIYF	TGTGCCAGCACCCTCCGGGACAATCCCCCATACCGCACCATATATTTT
TRBJ2-5	TRBV4-1	NA	NA	CASSQGRLQETQYF	TGCGCCAGCAGCCAAGGACGACTACAAGAGACCCAGTACTTC
TRBJ2-1	TRBV6-1	NA	NA	CASSEAWGLSYNEQFF	TGTGCCAGCAGTGAAGCTTGGGGGCTTTCCTACAATGAGCAGTTCTTC
TRBJ1-2	TRBV6-5	NA	NA	CASSYARATSYYGYTF	TGTGCCAGCAGTTACGCCAGGGCGACTTCATACTATGGCTACACCTTC
TRBJ2-7	TRBV7-2	TRBD2	NA	CASSYTGGAGSYEQYF	TGTGCCAGCAGCTACACCGGGGGGGCAGGCTCCTACGAGCAGTACTTC
TRBJ2-7	TRBV5-4	NA	NA	CASSLEGSYEQYF	TGTGCCAGCAGCTTAGAGGGTTCCTACGAGCAGTACTTC
TRBJ2-3	TRBV7-3	NA	NA	CASSLRLTSLDTQYF	TGTGCCAGCAGCTTACGGCTCACTAGTCTGGATACGCAGTATTTT
TRBJ2-1	TRBV6-5	TRBD2	few	CASSWELAGPFSEQFF	TGTGCCAGCAGTTGGGAGCTAGCGGGACCCTTCAGTGAGCAGTTCTTC
TRBJ1-4	TRBV18	NA	NA	CASSLRQPNEKLFF	TGTGCCAGCTCACTTAGACAGCCCAATGAAAAACTGTTTTTT
TRBJ2-7	TRBV6-5	NA	NA	CASTRPGVPYEQYF	TGTGCCAGCACGAGGCCAGGGGTCCCCTACGAGCAGTACTTC
TRBJ2-1	TRBV29-1	TRBD2	few	CSVAGTTFNNEQFF	TGCAGCGTGGCCGGGACTACCTTTAACAATGAGCAGTTCTTC
TRBJ2-1	TRBV5-8	TRBD2	NA	CASSLEGLAGGLYNEQFF	TGTGCCAGCAGCCTAGAGGGACTAGCGGGAGGTCTCTACAATGAGCAGTTCTTC
TRBJ1-2	TRBV19	NA	NA	CASSIGDSFYGYTF	TGTGCCAGTAGTATAGGCGACAGTTTCTATGGCTACACCTTC
TRBJ1-3	TRBV28	NA	NA	CASSSRSPLGNTIYF	TGTGCCAGCAGTTCCCGGAGCCCGTTGGGAAACACCATATATTTT
TRBJ1-6	TRBV27	NA	NA	CASSFGRASPLHF	TGTGCCAGCAGTTTCGGGCGGGCTTCACCCCTCCACTTT
TRBJ1-2	TRBV28	NA	NA	CASSLFRGQKGYTF	TGTGCCAGCAGTTTATTCCGAGGACAGAAGGGCTACACCTTC
TRBJ1-3	TRBV18	NA	NA	CASSRTGSGNTIYF	TGTGCCAGCTCACGAACAGGGTCTGGAAACACCATATATTTT
TRBJ2-7	TRBV6-1	TRBD1	NA	CASSEEYRYRGPNPYEQYF	TGTGCCAGCAGTGAAGAGTATCGGTACAGGGGGCCAAACCCCTACGAGCAGTACTTC
TRBJ2-7	TRBV10-2	TRBD2	NA	CASKLGTRSYEQYF	TGCGCCAGCAAGTTAGGGACTAGATCCTACGAGCAGTACTTC